This T cell receptor (beta chain) derives from a study of T cell repertoires in cytomegalovirus infection. General study points: Totalled public TCR beta family frequency picked out people who carried CMV plus the relevant HLA.

This clonotype has a handful of counts. What it binds is unknown. Per germline, CDR1 SGHTA and CDR2 FQGTGA. CDR3 length: 15 residues. The junction had 7 bases not matched to a gene; V was cut back by 2 bases and J by 5 bases. TCRdb recomputed calls from the reads with MiXCR, one row per CDR3 protein. The sample holds about 24,000 distinct CDR3 sequences; about 23% are singletons and the top ten take about 90%. This sample comprised CD8+ T cells from cultured PBMCs, obtained from culture after CMV antigen stimulation. This rearrangement joins TRBV7-3 to TRBJ2-3, with TRBD2 matching over 7 bases. This clonotype was obtained from a human donor in good health (CMV status not recorded). Some clones in this sample may be carry-over from other donors' samples. The CDR3 DNA reads TGTGCCAGCAGCTTAGGGTGGGGGGGGGGAGATACGCAGTATTTT. This codes for CASSLGWGGGDTQYF.